These 17 T cell receptor beta chains were all obtained from the same sample, sequenced in a study of T-cell reconstitution after alpha-beta-depleted transplantation in children. Unique molecular identifiers tagged the TCRbeta library. Via MiXCR, TCRdb re-called the PCR reads, giving one row per CDR3 protein. In the table there are roughly 500,000 distinct CDR3 sequences, 32% of which are singletons. The sequenced sample was PBMCs from the stem cell graft donor, obtained from the stem cell graft. The receptors originated from a human donor who donated a stem cell graft to a child with aplastic anemia.

This clonotype was detected only a few times. The rearrangement uses TRBV29-1 and TRBJ1-3; no clear D. Trimming cost V 4 bases and J 10 bases, with 11 bases left between them. CDR1 and CDR2 from the germline V gene are SQVTM and ANQGSEA. This CDR3 is 11 amino acids long. CDR3 amino acids: CSVVGFGTIYF. CDR3 DNA: TGCAGCGTTGTTGGGTTTGGAACCATATATTTT.

This clonotype has just a few counts. The chain recombines TRBV29-1 with TRBJ2-3; a weak D match, TRBD2 (5 bases). Germline lookup yields CDR1 SQVTM and CDR2 ANQGSEA. The CDR3 covers 16 residues. Trimming cost V 3 bases and J 0 bases, with 16 bases left between them. This CDR3 reads CSVDLRAETSTDTQYF. The CDR3 DNA sequence: TGCAGCGTTGATTTGCGGGCGGAAACTAGCACAGATACGCAGTATTTT.

The chain couples TRBV7-2 to TRBJ1-3; 8 bases fit TRBD1. CDR3 length equals 16 residues. The germline gives CDR1 SGHTA, CDR2 FQGNSA. Unmatched junction bases numbered 6, after V lost 5 bases and J lost 0 bases. CDR3 DNA: TGTGCCAGCAGCGGTCGACAGGGGCGCTCTGGAAACACCATATATTTT. Translation gives CASSGRQGRSGNTIYF.

This clonotype was seen more than once but under ten times. This chain joins TRBV30 and TRBJ2-1; D gene ambiguous. Trimming stripped 3 bases from V and 8 bases from J, with 14 bases between. Germline assignment: CDR1 GTSNPN and CDR2 SVGIG (reference sequence). CDR3 length: 13 residues. The CDR3 nucleotides are TGTGCCTGGAGCGCCACCTCGGTCGATGAGCAGTTCTTC. Translating it yields CAWSATSVDEQFF.

This clonotype was seen a few times. The V gene is TRBV7-9, the J gene TRBJ2-1; 7 nucleotides align to TRBD2. V shed 5 bases, J shed 6 bases, and the junction held 7 bases outside the gene matches. The length of the CDR3 is 14 residues. Germline CDR1 and CDR2: SEHNR and FQNEAQ (reference sequence). DNA for the CDR3: TGTGCCAGCAGCCTTACCGGGACTACCAATGAGCAGTTCTTC. This codes for CASSLTGTTNEQFF.

This clonotype was detected only a few times. The genes are TRBV20-1 and TRBJ2-3; 9 bases agree with TRBD2. Germline CDR1 is DFQATT and CDR2 is SNEGSKA (reference sequence). Losses at the gene ends were 4 bases for V and 4 bases for J; bases not matched to a gene: 12. This CDR3 contains 16 residues. In nucleotides, the CDR3 is TGCAGTGCTACGATGAGCGGGAGGATATTGGCAGATACGCAGTATTTT. Amino acid sequence: CSATMSGRILADTQYF.

The V and J genes are TRBV20-1 and TRBJ1-2; 12 bases line up with TRBD1. Looked up from germline, CDR1 is DFQATT and CDR2 is SNEGSKA (reference sequence). CDR3 length: 15 residues. V shed 1 base, J shed 8 bases, and the junction held 8 bases outside the gene matches. Here the CDR3 DNA reads TGCAGTGCTAGAGGGGGTTCCGGGACAGGGGGCGGCTACACCTTC. Translation gives CSARGGSGTGGGYTF.

The CDR3, as DNA: TGTGCCAGCAATCCTGGGGGAGGATATACCGGGGAGCTGTTTTTT. Translated, it gives CASNPGGGYTGELFF. This chain uses TRBV6-2 or TRBV6-3 with TRBJ2-2, with D maybe TRBD2 (6 bases). V gave up 7 bases and J gave up 5 bases, with 17 bases separating them. Germline loops: CDR1 MNHEY, CDR2 SVGEGT. CDR3 length: 15 amino acids.

This rearrangement joins TRBV7-2 to TRBJ2-3, with D hard to call. Trimming took off 1 base at V and 2 bases at J, with 10 bases between the two ends. The CDR3 runs 15 residues. Germline V gives CDR1 SGHTA, CDR2 FQGNSA. The CDR3 protein is CASSLGNHHTDTQYF. CDR3 sequence (DNA): TGTGCCAGCAGCTTAGGTAACCACCACACAGATACGCAGTATTTT.

The V and J genes are TRBV3-1 and TRBJ2-4, with TRBD1 as a possible D gene (6 bases). Trimming cost V 0 bases and J 13 bases, with 10 bases left between them. Germline V gene sequence: CDR1 LGHDT, CDR2 YNNKEL (reference sequence). The CDR3 covers 12 residues. CDR3 DNA sequence: TGTGCCAGCAGCCAAGACAGGGGAATGCAGTACTTC. Its protein is CASSQDRGMQYF.

This clonotype showed up many times. The CDR3 DNA is TGCGCCAGCAGCTTGACTAGCGGCACAGATACGCAGTATTTT. It encodes CASSLTSGTDTQYF. This chain uses TRBV5-1 with TRBJ2-3; 7 bases map to TRBD2. The trim removed 1 base at V and 1 base at J, leaving 0 bases unmatched. The CDR3 is made up of 14 amino acids. Germline lookup yields CDR1 SGHRS and CDR2 YFSETQ.

V gene TRBV4-3 combines with J gene TRBJ1-4; D gene ambiguous. The V gene's germline CDR1 is LGHNA and CDR2 YSLEER. The CDR3 runs 17 residues. The V end was cut by 1 base, the J end by 13 bases, with 25 bases between. The CDR3 DNA is TGCGCCAGCAGCCAAGGGTTGGGATCCAGTAATATGATAGGACTGTTTTTT. Translating gives CASSQGLGSSNMIGLFF.

This clonotype was detected a few times. The chain carries TRBV29-1 and TRBJ2-3; TRBD2 matches 10 bases. The CDR3 sequence is 15 residues long. V was clipped by 7 bases and J by 1 base; unmatched bases: 8. The germline gives CDR1 SQVTM, CDR2 ANQGSEA. The CDR3 reads CSGTSGTSGTDTQYF. CDR3 coding DNA: TGCAGCGGTACCTCCGGGACTAGCGGCACAGATACGCAGTATTTT.

This clonotype was detected a few times. The rearrangement links TRBV4-3 to TRBJ1-1; tentatively, D is TRBD1 (6 bases). The CDR3 loop spans 16 amino acids. Per germline, CDR1 LGHNA and CDR2 YSLEER. V lost 1 base and J lost 4, with 16 bases in between. The CDR3 region is CASSQVGGAMSTEAFF. DNA for the CDR3: TGCGCCAGCAGCCAAGTAGGGGGGGCGATGAGCACTGAAGCTTTCTTT.

The table lists this clonotype with many counts. The rearrangement links TRBV20-1 to TRBJ2-1; 7 bases are shared with TRBD1. J gave up 4 bases and V 3 bases, and 6 bases lay outside the gene matches. The CDR3 spans 14 residues. Germline CDR1 is DFQATT and CDR2 is SNEGSKA (reference sequence). DNA for the CDR3: TGCAGTGCTAGCGAGACAGGGAAGTACAATGAGCAGTTCTTC. Protein sequence: CSASETGKYNEQFF.

This clonotype has just one count. V gene TRBV5-1 combines with J gene TRBJ2-5; D tentatively fits TRBD1 or TRBD2 (5 bases each). V was pared by 4 bases and J by 1 base, with 14 bases between. Germline V gene data show CDR1 as SGHRS and CDR2 as YFSETQ. CDR3 size: 15 residues. This CDR3 reads CASSAAIGTQETQYF. As DNA, the CDR3 is TGCGCCAGCAGCGCCGCGATTGGGACCCAAGAGACCCAGTACTTC. The full variable domain, in which reference TRBV5-1 and TRBJ2-5 provide the parts outside the CDR3, is KAGVTQTPRYLIKTRGQQVTLSCSPISGHRSVSWYQQTPGQGLQFLFEYFSETQRNKGNFPGRFSGRQFSNSRSEMNVSTLELGDSALYLCASSAAIGTQETQYFGPGTRLLVL.

The chain combines TRBV27 with TRBJ2-7; tentatively, D is TRBD2 (7 bases). CDR1 MNHEY and CDR2 SMNVEV come from the germline V gene (reference sequence). V shed 5 bases and J shed 2 bases, with 31 bases lying between them. This CDR3 is 20 amino acids long. The CDR3 loop reads CASSRRAGAAGSPATYEQYF. The CDR3 DNA is TGTGCCAGCAGTAGGAGGGCGGGGGCAGCGGGGAGTCCAGCCACCTACGAGCAGTACTTC.